This T cell receptor (beta chain) appears in the sequencing data of a study of post-analysis software for immune sequencing data. Study-wide background: Relapsing-remitting, secondary progressive and progressive-relapsing forms of multiple sclerosis all featured among disease courses.

Libraries were made from TCR beta cDNA, and they carried unique molecular identifiers. Using its own MiXCR run on the PCR reads, TCRdb lists one record per CDR3 protein. The sample consists of approximately 770,000 distinct CDR3 sequences, 35% to 55% of them appearing once. The clonotype was recovered from a girl aged 10 to 17 with multiple sclerosis. The specimen was blood.

The chain's CDR3 is CASGFHFGNEQFF. CDR3 nucleotide sequence: TGTGCTAGTGGTTTCCACTTCGGGAACGAGCAGTTCTTC. This sequence joins TRBV12-5 and TRBJ2-1, with D perhaps matching TRBD2 (5 bases). The length of the CDR3 is 13 residues. Trimming took off 3 bases at V and 10 bases at J, with 13 bases between the two ends. The germline V gene has CDR1 LGHNT and CDR2 FRNRAP.